The clone carrying this T cell receptor beta chain turned up a few times. The antigen remains undetermined. Running of the v3.0 immunoSEQ assay took place at survey level. The table came from immunoSEQ multiplex PCR; TCRdb's copy has only in-frame clones and leaves some out. This table holds fewer than 25,000 clones, around 80% found once. CDR3 length: 14 residues. V was clipped by 6 bases and J by 2 bases, with 11 bases between them. Germline CDR1 is LNHDA and CDR2 is SQIVND (reference sequence). This entry comes from a study of long-term antiretroviral therapy in people with HIV. Overall study: The immediate-ART recommendation dates to 2015, and the earliest samples predate it by about a decade. Overall study results and limits: Those clones which expanded before ART made up the dominant part of the repertoire at all time points. Information pertaining to ART adherence, viral resistance or therapeutic modifications was not obtained. Collection of the blood took place between about 2003 and 2017. The ART regimens in use then may have been less effective than current ones.

The sample consisted of unsorted PBMCs, taken 2.9 years after starting antiretroviral therapy. The chain is built from TRBV19 and TRBJ1-3; the D is unclear. The receptor comes from a woman in her twenties or thirties with HIV. CDR3 sequence: CASRNPGPGNTIYF. The CDR3 DNA is TGTGCCAGTAGGAATCCCGGCCCTGGAAACACCATATATTTT.